The 26 T cell receptor beta chains reported below all come from one sample, sequenced in a study of vaccination effects on CD4 cells after COVID-19. No antigen has been assigned to these receptors. Method: immunoSEQ multiplex PCR; TCRdb's copy keeps in-frame clones and lacks some. The top ten clones hold about 16% of a sample with about 55,000 clones, under 75% of them seen once. ViraFEST expansion of antigen-specific CD4+ T cells with viral peptide pools preceded sequencing. The authors isolated CD4+ T cells after 9 to 10 days of culture. Nucleocapsid antibody tests were negative, and the vaccine recipients had no prior SARS-CoV-2 infection. The source was CD4+ T cells from PBMCs cultured with SARS-CoV-2 spike peptides, collected before COVID-19 vaccination. These receptors originate from a human donor who received a COVID-19 vaccine.

V and J are TRBV6-6 and TRBJ1-5, with D unclear. The CDR3 contains 15 residues. CDR1 is MNHNY and CDR2 is SVGAGI in the germline V gene (reference sequence). The V end was cut by 5 bases, the J end by 5 bases, with 16 bases between. The CDR3 nucleotides read TGTGCCAGCAGTGAGCCGAGAACAACCTATCAGCCCCAGCATTTT. It encodes CASSEPRTTYQPQHF.

V usage is TRBV19 and J usage is TRBJ2-1, with D maybe TRBD2 (6 bases). The CDR3 is made up of 17 amino acids. Trimming left V 2 bases short and J 1 base short, with 15 bases between. In germline, CDR1 is LNHDA, CDR2 SQIVND (reference sequence). DNA of the CDR3: TGTGCCAGTAGTATACTTTTTGGGGGGAGGTCCTACAATGAGCAGTTCTTC. Its protein product is CASSILFGGRSYNEQFF.

The V gene is TRBV19, the J gene TRBJ1-2; tentative D call: TRBD1 (5 bases). The CDR3 has 11 amino acids. Germline lookup yields CDR1 LNHDA and CDR2 SQIVND (reference sequence). Trimming removed 7 bases from V and 5 bases from J, with 8 bases in between. CDR3 sequence reads: CASTGGYGYTF. The CDR3 coding sequence is TGTGCCAGTACCGGGGGTTATGGCTACACCTTC.

The chain employs TRBV6-5 and TRBJ1-4; D gene unclear. Per germline, CDR1 MNHEY and CDR2 SVGAGI. The CDR3 is 14 residues long. With 10 bases removed from V and 2 bases from J, the gap between germline ends came to 14 bases. Written as DNA, the CDR3 is TGTGCCACTCACGGGTATGGGACTAATGAAAAACTGTTTTTT. Translation: CATHGYGTNEKLFF.

The J gene is TRBJ2-5, the V gene TRBV7-2, with TRBD2 identical over 13 bases. V lost 1 base and J lost 10; bases outside the gene matches: 12. The CDR3 contains 17 residues. Germline V gene data show CDR1 as SGHTA and CDR2 as FQGNSA. The CDR3 sequence is CASSLEGTSGAYGGQYF. CDR3 nucleotide sequence: TGTGCCAGCAGCTTAGAGGGGACTAGCGGGGCCTATGGAGGCCAGTACTTC.

This clone showed up just a few times. The V gene is TRBV30, the J gene TRBJ1-5; D unclear. V was shortened by 5 bases and J by 3 bases, with 11 bases between the two germline ends. The CDR3 consists of 13 residues. From germline, CDR1 is GTSNPN and CDR2 SVGIG (reference sequence). CDR3 region: CAWAGGINQPQHF. The CDR3 bases are TGTGCCTGGGCGGGCGGGATCAATCAGCCCCAGCATTTT.

This chain uses TRBV19 with TRBJ1-3; no firm D call. V lost 7 bases, J lost 0 bases, and 19 bases lay in between. Germline CDR1 reads LNHDA; CDR2 reads SQIVND (reference sequence). CDR3 length: 17 residues. CDR3 amino acids: CASTDPAFRASGNTIYF. DNA for the CDR3: TGTGCCAGTACCGATCCGGCCTTCCGGGCCTCTGGAAACACCATATATTTT.

The genes are TRBV10-3 and TRBJ2-1, with D uncertain. The V gene's germline CDR1 is ENHRY and CDR2 SYGVKD. V was trimmed by 10 bases and J by 5 bases, leaving 21 bases between them. CDR3 length equals 15 residues. This CDR3 reads CATGDHLTYNNEQFF. The CDR3 nucleotides read TGTGCCACAGGAGACCACCTCACCTATAACAATGAGCAGTTCTTC.

This sequence joins TRBV7-2 and TRBJ2-5, with D unresolved. Germline V gene data show CDR1 as SGHTA and CDR2 as FQGNSA. The CDR3 is made up of 15 amino acids. V lost 2 bases, J lost 1 base, and 11 bases lay in between. CDR3: CASSLMGQTQETQYF. DNA of the CDR3: TGTGCCAGCAGCTTAATGGGTCAGACCCAAGAGACCCAGTACTTC.

The chain uses TRBV19 and TRBJ2-7; perhaps D is TRBD1 or TRBD2 (5 bases each). CDR3 length: 14 amino acids. Trimming stripped 3 bases from V and 0 bases from J, with 9 bases between. Germline assignment: CDR1 LNHDA and CDR2 SQIVND (reference sequence). The CDR3 nucleotides are TGTGCCAGTAGTATGGGGGACCACTCCTACGAGCAGTACTTC. As protein: CASSMGDHSYEQYF.

The V call is TRBV21-1, the J call TRBJ1-5. TRBV21-1 is a recognized pseudogene. CDR3 length equals 14 residues. The CDR3 DNA reads as TGTGCCAGCAGCTTGACGAGGGCAAATCAGCCCCAGCATTTT. Its protein is CASSLTRANQPQHF.

The J gene is TRBJ1-5, the V gene TRBV6-5; D gene unclear. Germline V CDR1 and CDR2: MNHEY, SVGAGI. This CDR3 spans 13 amino acids. Trimming took 2 bases from V and 9 from J, leaving 11 bases between them. The CDR3 DNA sequence: TGTGCCAGCAGTTACCGGGCTTTTTGGCCCCAGCATTTT. Amino acids: CASSYRAFWPQHF.

This chain uses TRBV16 with TRBJ1-1; possibly TRBD1 for D (5 bases). V lost 1 base and J 4 bases, leaving 22 bases between the germline ends. Germline V lookup: CDR1 KGHSY, CDR2 FQNENV. There are 18 residues in the CDR3. The CDR3 DNA is TGTGCCAGCAGCCAATTGATGGCCATGGGGGGGGGAGGCACTGAAGCTTTCTTT. Its protein product is CASSQLMAMGGGGTEAFF.

The chain joins TRBV6-5 to TRBJ1-3; TRBD1 matches at 7 bases. The CDR3 length is 14 residues. Trimming cost V 4 bases and J 7 bases; bases outside gene matches: 7. CDR1 and CDR2 (germline): MNHEY, SVGAGI. In nucleotides, the CDR3 is TGTGCCAGCAGTTCGACAGGGTGGGGGAACACCATATATTTT. It specifies CASSSTGWGNTIYF.

The chain is built from TRBV5-1 and TRBJ1-2; D gene ambiguous. CDR1 SGHRS and CDR2 YFSETQ come from the germline V gene. V lost 4 bases and J lost 1, with 5 bases in between. The CDR3 has 12 residues. The CDR3 spells CASSMDNYGYTF. CDR3 nucleotide sequence: TGCGCCAGCAGCATGGATAACTATGGCTACACCTTC.

This clone came up a few times. The chain's CDR3 is CSASSGGDYEQYF. The DNA of the CDR3 is TGCAGTGCAAGTAGCGGGGGGGACTACGAGCAGTACTTC. The genes are TRBV20-1 and TRBJ2-7; 11 positions agree with TRBD2. This CDR3 has 13 amino acids. V shed 6 bases and J 3 bases; nucleotides not matched to a gene: 4. Germline CDR1 DFQATT, CDR2 SNEGSKA (reference sequence).

Of note for this clone: One end of the junction does not line up with germline, which may come from a read error. The chain uses TRBV11-2 and TRBJ2-1; 11 bases fit TRBD1. The germline V gene encodes CDR1 SGHAT and CDR2 FQNNGV. The CDR3 is 15 amino acids. The CDR3, as DNA: TGTGCCAGCAGCGTAGACTGGACAGGGGGCGGTGAGCAGTTCTTC. This codes for CASSVDWTGGGEQFF.

This clone was detected a few times. The rearrangement joins TRBV2 to TRBJ1-2; D not resolved. This CDR3 has 11 residues. From germline, CDR1 is SNHLY and CDR2 FYNNEI. Between the trimmed V and J ends, which lost 8 bases and 7 bases, there was a span of 11 bases. This CDR3 is CASGTHGGYTF. CDR3 in DNA: TGTGCCAGCGGAACGCATGGTGGCTACACCTTC.

The V gene is TRBV5-4, the J gene TRBJ2-3, with 7 bases that match TRBD2. With 5 bases clipped from V and 4 bases from J, the junction kept 10 bases outside the gene matches. The CDR3 has 15 amino acids. CDR1 is SGHNT and CDR2 is YYREEE in the germline V gene (reference sequence). The CDR3 loop reads CASRKWGGPADTQYF. The DNA for the CDR3 is TGTGCCAGCAGAAAGTGGGGAGGGCCAGCAGATACGCAGTATTTT.

The chain uses TRBV4-2 and TRBJ2-5, with D unresolved. Germline CDR1 and CDR2: LGHNA and YNFKEQ. The CDR3 contains 15 residues. V lost 0 bases, J lost 4 bases, and 12 bases lay in between. The CDR3 sequence: CASSQDGSTSETQYF. The CDR3 DNA follows: TGTGCCAGCAGCCAAGATGGGTCGACTTCAGAGACCCAGTACTTC.

V usage is TRBV28 and J usage is TRBJ1-3, with TRBD1 matching 7 bases. Trimming cost V 3 bases and J 2 bases; bases outside gene matches: 4. The CDR3 is 15 amino acids. CDR1 and CDR2 (germline): MDHEN, SYDVKM. CDR3 coding DNA: TGTGCCAGCAGTTTGGGACAGTGGGCTGGAAACACCATATATTTT. Translated, it gives CASSLGQWAGNTIYF.

The chain joins TRBV12-3 or TRBV12-4 to TRBJ1-1, with D unresolved. There are 13 residues in the CDR3. V lost 6 bases to trimming and J lost 1 base, with 9 bases between them. CDR3 in amino acids: CASRLQSNTEAFF. The DNA of the CDR3 is TGTGCCAGCAGGTTACAATCGAACACTGAAGCTTTCTTT.

V gene TRBV2 combines with J gene TRBJ1-5; 9 nucleotides align to TRBD1. Germline V gene lookup returns CDR1 SNHLY and CDR2 FYNNEI. CDR3 size: 15 residues. Trimming took 5 bases from V and 1 from J; bases not matched to a gene: 3. The CDR3 nucleotides are TGTGCCAGCAGTAGCGGACAGGGGAGCAATCAGCCCCAGCATTTT. Amino acids: CASSSGQGSNQPQHF.

The chain is built from TRBV7-2 and TRBJ2-7, with a weak D call TRBD1 (5 bases). Trimming stripped 2 bases from V and 3 bases from J, with 11 bases between. CDR1 and CDR2 (germline): SGHTA, FQGNSA. The CDR3 length is 14 residues. CDR3 residues: CASSLSTGHYEQYF. The CDR3 DNA is TGTGCCAGCAGCTTATCAACAGGTCACTACGAGCAGTACTTC.

This chain joins TRBV5-8 and TRBJ2-7; perhaps TRBD2 as D (6 bases). CDR1 is SGHTS and CDR2 is YDEGEE in the germline V gene. Trimming took 4 bases from V and 3 from J, leaving 17 bases between them. The CDR3 sequence is 15 residues long. This CDR3 is CASSPVGGSNYEQYF. The CDR3, as DNA: TGTGCCAGCAGCCCAGTCGGGGGTTCCAACTACGAGCAGTACTTC.

This clone was counted once. The junction shows a germline mismatch at one end, possibly a read error. The chain couples TRBV6-5 to TRBJ2-1; no firm D call. This CDR3 has 14 amino acids. Germline loops: CDR1 MNHEY, CDR2 SVGAGI. DNA of the CDR3: TGTGCCAGCAGTAAGCGATCTCTTGAGGATGAACAGTTCTTC. Residues: CASSKRSLEDEQFF.